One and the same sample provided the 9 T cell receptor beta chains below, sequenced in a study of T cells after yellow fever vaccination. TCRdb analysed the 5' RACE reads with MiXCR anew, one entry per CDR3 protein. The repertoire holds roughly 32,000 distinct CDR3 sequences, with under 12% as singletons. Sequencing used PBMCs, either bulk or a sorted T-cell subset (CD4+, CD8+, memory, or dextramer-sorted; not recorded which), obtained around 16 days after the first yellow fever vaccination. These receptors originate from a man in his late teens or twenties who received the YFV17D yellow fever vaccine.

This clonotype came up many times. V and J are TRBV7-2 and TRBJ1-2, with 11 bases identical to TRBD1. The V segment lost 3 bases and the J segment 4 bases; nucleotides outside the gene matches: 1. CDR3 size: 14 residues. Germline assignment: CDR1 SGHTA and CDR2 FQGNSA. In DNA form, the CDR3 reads TGTGCCAGCAGCTTCGGGACAGGGGGCTATGGCTACACCTTC. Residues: CASSFGTGGYGYTF.

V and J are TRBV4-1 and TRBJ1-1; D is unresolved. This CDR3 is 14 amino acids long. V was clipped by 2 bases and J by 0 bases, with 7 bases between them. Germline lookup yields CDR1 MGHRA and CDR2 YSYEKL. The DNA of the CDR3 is TGCGCCAGCAGCCAACGCAGCTTGAACACTGAAGCTTTCTTT. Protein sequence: CASSQRSLNTEAFF.

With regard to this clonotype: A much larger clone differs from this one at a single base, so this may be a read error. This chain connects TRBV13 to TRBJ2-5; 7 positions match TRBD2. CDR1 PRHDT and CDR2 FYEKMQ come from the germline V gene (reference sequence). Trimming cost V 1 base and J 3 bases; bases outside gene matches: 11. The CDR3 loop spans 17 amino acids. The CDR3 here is CASSLVGLAVAEETQYF. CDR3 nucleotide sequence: TGTGCCAGCAGCTTAGTTGGCCTAGCGGTGGCGGAAGAGACCCAGTACTTC.

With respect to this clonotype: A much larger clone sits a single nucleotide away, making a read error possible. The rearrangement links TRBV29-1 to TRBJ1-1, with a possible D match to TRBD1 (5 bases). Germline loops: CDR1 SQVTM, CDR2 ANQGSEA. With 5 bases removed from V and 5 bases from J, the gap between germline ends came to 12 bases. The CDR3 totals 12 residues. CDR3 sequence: CSVSLTVTEAFF. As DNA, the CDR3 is TGCAGCGTTTCCCTGACAGTGACTGAAGCTTTCTTT.

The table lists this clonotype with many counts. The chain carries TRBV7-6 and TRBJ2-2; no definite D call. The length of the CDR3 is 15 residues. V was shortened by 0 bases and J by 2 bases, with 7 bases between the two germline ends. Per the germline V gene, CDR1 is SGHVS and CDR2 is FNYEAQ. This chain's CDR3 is CASSLASGNTGELFF. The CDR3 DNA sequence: TGTGCCAGCAGCTTAGCGTCGGGTAACACCGGGGAGCTGTTTTTT.

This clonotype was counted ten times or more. The CDR3 sequence: CASSFAYEQYF. CDR3 sequence (DNA): TGTGCCAGCAGCTTCGCGTACGAGCAGTACTTC. The chain joins TRBV7-2 to TRBJ2-7, with D unclear. CDR3 length: 11 residues. Between the trimmed V and J ends, which lost 3 bases and 4 bases, there was a span of 4 bases. Germline V gene lookup returns CDR1 SGHTA and CDR2 FQGNSA. The whole variable domain, remainder taken from reference TRBV7-2 and TRBJ2-7, is GAGVSQSPSNKVTEKGKDVELRCDPISGHTALYWYRQSLGQGLEFLIYFQGNSAPDKSGLPSDRFSAERTGGSVSTLTIQRTQQEDSAVYLCASSFAYEQYFGPGTRLTVT.

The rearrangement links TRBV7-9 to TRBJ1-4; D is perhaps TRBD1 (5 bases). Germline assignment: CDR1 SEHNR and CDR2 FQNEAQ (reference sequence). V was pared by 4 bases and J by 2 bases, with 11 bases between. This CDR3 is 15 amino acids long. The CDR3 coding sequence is TGTGCCAGCAGCTCCACGACAGCCACTAATGAAAAACTGTTTTTT. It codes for CASSSTTATNEKLFF.

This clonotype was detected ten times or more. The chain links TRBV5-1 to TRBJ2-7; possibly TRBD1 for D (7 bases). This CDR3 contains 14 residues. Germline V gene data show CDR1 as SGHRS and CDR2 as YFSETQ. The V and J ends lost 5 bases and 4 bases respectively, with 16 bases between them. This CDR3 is CASRDLAGGYEQYF. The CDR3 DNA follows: TGCGCCAGCAGGGACTTAGCAGGGGGGTACGAGCAGTACTTC.

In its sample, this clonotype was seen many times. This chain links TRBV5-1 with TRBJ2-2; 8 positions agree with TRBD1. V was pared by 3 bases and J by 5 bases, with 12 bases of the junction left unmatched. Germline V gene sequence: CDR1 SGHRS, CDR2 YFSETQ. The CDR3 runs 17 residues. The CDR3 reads CASSSGQGSTKTGELFF. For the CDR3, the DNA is TGCGCCAGCAGCTCAGGACAGGGAAGTACCAAGACCGGGGAGCTGTTTTTT.